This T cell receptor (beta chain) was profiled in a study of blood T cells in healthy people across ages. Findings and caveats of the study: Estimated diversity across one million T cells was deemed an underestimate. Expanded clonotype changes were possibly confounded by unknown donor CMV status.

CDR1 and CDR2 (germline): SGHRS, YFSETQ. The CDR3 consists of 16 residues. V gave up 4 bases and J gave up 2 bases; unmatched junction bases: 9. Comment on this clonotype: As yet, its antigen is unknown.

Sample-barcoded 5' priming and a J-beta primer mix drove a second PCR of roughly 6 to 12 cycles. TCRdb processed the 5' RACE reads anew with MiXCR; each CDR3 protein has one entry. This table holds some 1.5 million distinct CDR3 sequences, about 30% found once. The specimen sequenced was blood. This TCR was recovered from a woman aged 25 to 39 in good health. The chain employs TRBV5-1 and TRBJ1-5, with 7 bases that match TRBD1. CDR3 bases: TGCGCCAGCAGCCCGGGGGACAGTAGGGGCAATCAGCCCCAGCATTTT. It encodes CASSPGDSRGNQPQHF.